The entry below gives a single T cell receptor beta chain sequence along with its context. The antigen is not known. Sample time point: baseline, week 1 (first vaccination visit). Treatment of the sample: pre-vaccination baseline after standard-of-care therapy. These data originate in a study of a mutant IDH1 vaccine in newly diagnosed glioma. Study-wide context: Sex distribution of treated patients was about 60% male and roughly 40% female; mean age was around 40 years. Antecedent treatment encompassed radiotherapy, temozolomide, or their combination; the majority received both.

Whole-study findings and limits: Most patients, approximately 92%, showed vaccine-induced immune responses.

Sequencing used immunoSEQ multiplex PCR; TCRdb keeps in-frame clones, though not all of them. The table lists some 56,000 clones, about 91% of them singletons, with roughly 2.5% in the top ten. Material: PBMCs, obtained from a glioma patient treated with radiotherapy, temozolomide or both. This sequence was found in a man aged 50-59 years with glioma.

The CDR3 reads CASSEAGARGTQYF. The CDR3 DNA is TGTGCCAGCAGTGAAGCAGGGGCGCGGGGGACCCAGTACTTC. The chain employs TRBV2 and TRBJ2-5; TRBD2 is a possible D gene (6 bases). The CDR3 totals 14 residues. Per the germline V gene, CDR1 is SNHLY and CDR2 is FYNNEI. The germline V and J ends were trimmed by 0 bases and 7 bases, with 12 bases remaining between them.